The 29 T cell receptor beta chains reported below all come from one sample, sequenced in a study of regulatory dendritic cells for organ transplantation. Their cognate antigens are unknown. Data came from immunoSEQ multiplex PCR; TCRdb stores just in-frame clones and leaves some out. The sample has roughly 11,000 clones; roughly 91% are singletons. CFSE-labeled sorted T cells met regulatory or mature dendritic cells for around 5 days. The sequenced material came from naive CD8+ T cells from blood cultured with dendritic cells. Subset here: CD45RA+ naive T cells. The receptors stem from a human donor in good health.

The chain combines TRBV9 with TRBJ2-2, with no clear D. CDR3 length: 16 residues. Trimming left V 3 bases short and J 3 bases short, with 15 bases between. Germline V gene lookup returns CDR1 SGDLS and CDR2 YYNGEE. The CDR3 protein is CASSARFQTDTGELFF. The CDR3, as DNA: TGTGCCAGCAGCGCCCGATTTCAGACCGACACCGGGGAGCTGTTTTTT.

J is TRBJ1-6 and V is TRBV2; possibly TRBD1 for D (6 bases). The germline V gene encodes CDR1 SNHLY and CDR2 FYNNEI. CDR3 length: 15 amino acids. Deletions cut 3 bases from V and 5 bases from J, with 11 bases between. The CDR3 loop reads CASSDSKGDNSPLHF. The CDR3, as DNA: TGTGCCAGCAGTGACAGTAAGGGGGATAATTCACCCCTCCACTTT. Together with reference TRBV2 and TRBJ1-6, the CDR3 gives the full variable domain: EPEVTQTPSHQVTQMGQEVILRCVPISNHLYFYWYRQILGQKVEFLVSFYNNEISEKSEIFDDQFSVERPDGSNFTLKIRSTKLEDSAMYFCASSDSKGDNSPLHFGNGTRLTVT.

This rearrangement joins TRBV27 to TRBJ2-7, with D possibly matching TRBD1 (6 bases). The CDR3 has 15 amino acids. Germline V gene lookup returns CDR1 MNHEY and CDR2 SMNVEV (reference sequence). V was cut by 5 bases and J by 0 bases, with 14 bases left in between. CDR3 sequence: CASSRRGQNSYEQYF. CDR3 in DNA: TGTGCCAGCAGTAGGCGAGGACAGAACTCCTACGAGCAGTACTTC.

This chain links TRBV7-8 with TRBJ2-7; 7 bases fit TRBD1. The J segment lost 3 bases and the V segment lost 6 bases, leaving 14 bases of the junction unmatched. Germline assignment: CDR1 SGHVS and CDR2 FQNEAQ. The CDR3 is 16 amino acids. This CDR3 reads CASSYNPTGDIYEQYF. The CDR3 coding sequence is TGTGCCAGCAGTTATAACCCTACAGGGGACATCTACGAGCAGTACTTC.

The CDR3 region has the DNA TGTGCCAGCAGTGGGACTAGCGGGAGATTCAGCTACGAGCAGTACTTC. Residues: CASSGTSGRFSYEQYF. This chain joins TRBV2 and TRBJ2-7; 13 nucleotides agree with TRBD2. V was pared by 4 bases and J by 3 bases, with 6 bases of the junction left unmatched. Germline CDR1 is SNHLY and CDR2 is FYNNEI. The CDR3 runs 16 residues.

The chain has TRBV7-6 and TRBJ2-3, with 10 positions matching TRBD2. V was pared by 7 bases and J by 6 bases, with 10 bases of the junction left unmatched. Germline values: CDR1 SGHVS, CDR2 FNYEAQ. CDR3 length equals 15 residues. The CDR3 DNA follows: TGTGCCAGCATTCGCTTTAGCGGGGGGAGGGATACGCAGTATTTT. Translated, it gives CASIRFSGGRDTQYF.

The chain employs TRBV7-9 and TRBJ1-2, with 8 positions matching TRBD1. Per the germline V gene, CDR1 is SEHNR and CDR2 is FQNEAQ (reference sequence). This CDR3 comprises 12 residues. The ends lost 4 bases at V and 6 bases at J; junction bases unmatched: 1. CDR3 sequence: CASSWTGNGYTF. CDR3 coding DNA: TGTGCCAGCAGCTGGACAGGGAATGGCTACACCTTC.

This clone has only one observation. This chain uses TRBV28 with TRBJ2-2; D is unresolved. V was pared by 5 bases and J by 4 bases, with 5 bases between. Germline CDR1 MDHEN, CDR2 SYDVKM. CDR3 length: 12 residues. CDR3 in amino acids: CASSLITGELFF. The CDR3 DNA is TGTGCCAGCAGTCTCATCACCGGGGAGCTGTTTTTT.

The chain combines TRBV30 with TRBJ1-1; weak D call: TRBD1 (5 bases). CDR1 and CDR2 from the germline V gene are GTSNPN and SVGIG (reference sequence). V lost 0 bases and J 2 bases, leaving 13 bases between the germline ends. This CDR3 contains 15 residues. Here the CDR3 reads CAWSVRGELNTEAFF. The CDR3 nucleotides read TGTGCCTGGAGTGTTCGAGGGGAATTAAACACTGAAGCTTTCTTT. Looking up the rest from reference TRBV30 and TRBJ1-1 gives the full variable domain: SQTIHQWPATLVQPVGSPLSLECTVEGTSNPNLYWYRQAAGRGLQLLFYSVGIGQISSEVPQNLSASRPQDRQFILSSKKLLLSDSGFYLCAWSVRGELNTEAFFGQGTRLTVV.

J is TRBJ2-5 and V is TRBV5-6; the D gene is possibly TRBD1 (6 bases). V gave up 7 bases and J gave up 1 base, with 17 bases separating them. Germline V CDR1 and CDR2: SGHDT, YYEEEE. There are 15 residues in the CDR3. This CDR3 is CASVSRGWGQETQYF. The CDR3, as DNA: TGTGCCAGCGTCAGTAGGGGGTGGGGCCAAGAGACCCAGTACTTC.

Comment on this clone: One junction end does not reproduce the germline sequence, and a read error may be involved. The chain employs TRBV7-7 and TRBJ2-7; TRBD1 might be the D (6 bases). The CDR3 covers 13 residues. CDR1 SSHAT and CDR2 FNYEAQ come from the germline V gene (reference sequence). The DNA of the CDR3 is TGTGCTAGCAGCTTATACAGGGATTACGAGCAGTACTTC. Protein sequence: CASSLYRDYEQYF.

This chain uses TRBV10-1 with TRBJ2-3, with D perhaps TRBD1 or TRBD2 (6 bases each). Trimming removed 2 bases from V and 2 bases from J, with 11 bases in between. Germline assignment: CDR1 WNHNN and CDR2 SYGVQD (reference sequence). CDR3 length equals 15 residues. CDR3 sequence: CASSEMGGDTDTQYF. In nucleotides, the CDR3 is TGCGCCAGCAGTGAGATGGGGGGCGACACAGATACGCAGTATTTT.

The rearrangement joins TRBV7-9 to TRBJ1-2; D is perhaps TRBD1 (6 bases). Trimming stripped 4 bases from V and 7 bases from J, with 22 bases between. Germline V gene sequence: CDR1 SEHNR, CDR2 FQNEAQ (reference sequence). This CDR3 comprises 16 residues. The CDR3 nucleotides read TGTGCCAGCAGCTACACCGGGACACCGTCTGCGGGTGGCTACACCTTC. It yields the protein CASSYTGTPSAGGYTF.

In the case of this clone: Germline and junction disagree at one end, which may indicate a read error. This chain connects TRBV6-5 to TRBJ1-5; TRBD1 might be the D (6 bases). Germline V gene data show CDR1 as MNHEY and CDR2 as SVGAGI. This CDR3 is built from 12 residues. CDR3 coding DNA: TGTGCCAGCAGTTACTCGCCAGGACAGTCCTATTTT. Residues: CASSYSPGQSYF.

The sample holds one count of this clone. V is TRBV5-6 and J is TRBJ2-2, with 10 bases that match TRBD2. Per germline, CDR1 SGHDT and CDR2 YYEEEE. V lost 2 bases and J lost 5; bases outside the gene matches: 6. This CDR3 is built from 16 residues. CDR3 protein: CASSLQAGGPTGELFF. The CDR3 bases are TGTGCCAGCAGCTTACAAGCGGGGGGGCCAACCGGGGAGCTGTTTTTT. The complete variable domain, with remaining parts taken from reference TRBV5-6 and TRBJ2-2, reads DAGVTQSPTHLIKTRGQQVTLRCSPKSGHDTVSWYQQALGQGPQFIFQYYEEEERQRGNFPDRFSGHQFPNYSSELNVNALLLGDSALYLCASSLQAGGPTGELFFGEGSRLTVL.

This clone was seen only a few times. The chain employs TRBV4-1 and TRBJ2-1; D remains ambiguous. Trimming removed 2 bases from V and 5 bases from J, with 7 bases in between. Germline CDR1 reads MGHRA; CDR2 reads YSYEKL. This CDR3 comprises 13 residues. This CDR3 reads CASSQSSNNEQFF. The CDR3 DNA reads TGCGCCAGCAGCCAAAGCTCGAACAATGAGCAGTTCTTC.

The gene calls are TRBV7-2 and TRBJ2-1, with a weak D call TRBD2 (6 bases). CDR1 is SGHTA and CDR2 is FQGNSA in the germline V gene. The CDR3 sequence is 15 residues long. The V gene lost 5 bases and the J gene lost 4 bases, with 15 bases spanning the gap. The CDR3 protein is CASSGTAGPYNEQFF. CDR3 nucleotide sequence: TGTGCCAGCAGCGGCACCGCGGGACCTTACAATGAGCAGTTCTTC.

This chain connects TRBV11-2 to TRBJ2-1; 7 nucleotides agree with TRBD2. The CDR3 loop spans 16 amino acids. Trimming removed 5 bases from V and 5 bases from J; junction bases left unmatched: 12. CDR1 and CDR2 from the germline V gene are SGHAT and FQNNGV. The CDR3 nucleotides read TGTGCCAGCAGCCGAACGGGCGGGGGTACCGACAATGAGCAGTTCTTC. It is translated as CASSRTGGGTDNEQFF.

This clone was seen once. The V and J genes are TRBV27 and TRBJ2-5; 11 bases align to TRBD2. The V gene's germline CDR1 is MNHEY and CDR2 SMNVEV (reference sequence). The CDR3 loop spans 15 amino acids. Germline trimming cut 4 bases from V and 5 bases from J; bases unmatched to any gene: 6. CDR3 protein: CASSSTSGDFETQYF. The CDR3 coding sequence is TGTGCCAGCAGTTCGACTAGCGGGGATTTTGAGACCCAGTACTTC.

CDR3 region: CASRPLGGIDYGYTF. The DNA for the CDR3 is TGTGCCAGCAGGCCTTTGGGGGGGATTGACTATGGCTACACCTTC. V and J are TRBV27 and TRBJ1-2, with D possibly matching TRBD1 (5 bases). Trimming left V 6 bases short and J 3 bases short, with 17 bases between. This CDR3 spans 15 amino acids. Per the germline V gene, CDR1 is MNHEY and CDR2 is SMNVEV (reference sequence).

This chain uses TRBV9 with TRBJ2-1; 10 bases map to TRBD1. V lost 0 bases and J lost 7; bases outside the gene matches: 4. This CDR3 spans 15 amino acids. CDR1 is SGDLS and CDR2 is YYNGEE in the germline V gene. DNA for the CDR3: TGTGCCAGCAGCGTAGACGGGACAGGGGTGAATGAGCAGTTCTTC. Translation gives CASSVDGTGVNEQFF.

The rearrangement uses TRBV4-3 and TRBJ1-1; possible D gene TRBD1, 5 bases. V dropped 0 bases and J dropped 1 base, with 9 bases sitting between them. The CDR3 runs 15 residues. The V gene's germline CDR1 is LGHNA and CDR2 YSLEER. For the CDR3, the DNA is TGCGCCAGCAGCCAAGATCCAGGGAAGAACACTGAAGCTTTCTTT. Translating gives CASSQDPGKNTEAFF.

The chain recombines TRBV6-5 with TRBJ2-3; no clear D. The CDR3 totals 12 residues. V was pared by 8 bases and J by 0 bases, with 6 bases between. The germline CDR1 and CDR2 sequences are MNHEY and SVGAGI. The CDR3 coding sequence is TGTGCCAGCTTTGACAGCACAGATACGCAGTATTTT. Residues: CASFDSTDTQYF.

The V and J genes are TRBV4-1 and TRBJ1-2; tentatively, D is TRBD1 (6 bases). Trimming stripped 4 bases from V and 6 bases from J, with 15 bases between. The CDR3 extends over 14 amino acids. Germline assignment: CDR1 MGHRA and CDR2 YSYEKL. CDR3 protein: CASSRSRGADGYTF. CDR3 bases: TGCGCCAGCAGCCGCAGCAGGGGCGCGGATGGCTACACCTTC.

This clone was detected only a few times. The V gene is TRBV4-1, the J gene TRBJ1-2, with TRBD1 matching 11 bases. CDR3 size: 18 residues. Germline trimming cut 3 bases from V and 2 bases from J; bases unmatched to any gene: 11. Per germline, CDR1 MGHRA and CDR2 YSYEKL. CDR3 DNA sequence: TGCGCCAGCAGCCATCCGAGGACAGGGGGCCCAACGAACTATGGCTACACCTTC. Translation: CASSHPRTGGPTNYGYTF.

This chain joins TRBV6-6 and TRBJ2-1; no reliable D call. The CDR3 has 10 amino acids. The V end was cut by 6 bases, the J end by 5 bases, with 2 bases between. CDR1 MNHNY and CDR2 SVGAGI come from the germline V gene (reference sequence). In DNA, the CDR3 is TGTGCCAGCAGCCACAATGAGCAGTTCTTC. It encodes CASSHNEQFF.

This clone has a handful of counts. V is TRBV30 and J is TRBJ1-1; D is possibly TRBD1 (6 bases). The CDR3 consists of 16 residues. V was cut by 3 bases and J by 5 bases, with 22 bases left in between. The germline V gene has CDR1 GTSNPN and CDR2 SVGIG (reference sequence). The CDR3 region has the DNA TGTGCCTGGAGACACCGGGACACCTCTTGGAGTACTGAAGCTTTCTTT. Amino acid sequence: CAWRHRDTSWSTEAFF.

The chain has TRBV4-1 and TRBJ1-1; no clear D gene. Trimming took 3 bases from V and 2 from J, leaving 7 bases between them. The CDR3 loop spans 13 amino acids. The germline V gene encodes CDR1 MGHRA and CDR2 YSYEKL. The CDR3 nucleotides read TGCGCCAGCAGCCAGGGATTCAACACTGAAGCTTTCTTT. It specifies CASSQGFNTEAFF.

The chain's CDR3 is CASSWDSGFELFF. For the CDR3, the DNA is TGTGCCAGCAGTTGGGACAGTGGGTTCGAACTGTTTTTT. The J gene is TRBJ1-4, the V gene TRBV28; the match to TRBD1 covers 7 bases. J gave up 12 bases and V 4 bases, and 8 bases lay outside the gene matches. CDR1 is MDHEN and CDR2 is SYDVKM in the germline V gene. CDR3 length: 13 amino acids.